These T cell receptor beta chains were read from a single sample in a study of T-cell memory formation after mild COVID-19. TCRdb used MiXCR to reprocess the 5' RACE reads, holding one entry per CDR3 protein. The sample lists approximately 440,000 distinct CDR3 sequences; 20% were seen once. The specimen sequenced was PBMCs or a T cell subset sorted from them (not recorded which). The receptors were gathered from an adult woman who had mild COVID-19 (a few samples of this study predate the infection). Cell type and time point are not known. Both conserved end residues are part of each CDR3.

V gene	J gene	CDR3 protein
TRBV25-1	TRBJ2-7	CASSEPGDPNYEQYF
TRBV24-1	TRBJ2-1	CATSEPGTYNEQFF
TRBV7-9	TRBJ1-1	CASSSKGQNTEAFF
TRBV20-1	TRBJ2-3	CSARDWTADTQYF
TRBV3-1	TRBJ2-7	CASSRRLAGGYEQYF
TRBV6-5	TRBJ1-3	CASSGDRGYGNTIYF
TRBV19	TRBJ1-1	CASTYSPGQGVEAFF
TRBV20-1	TRBJ1-1	CSARDWQGKTRGTEAFF
TRBV5-1	TRBJ2-1	CASSSRLATSSYNEQFF
TRBV5-1	TRBJ1-6	CASSPRGTSPLHF
TRBV6-1	TRBJ2-3	CASSGVRRDTQYF
TRBV11-3	TRBJ2-5	CASSLWAGVPGETQYF
TRBV4-2	TRBJ2-5	CASSHGSGGAVETQYF
TRBV5-6	TRBJ2-3	CASSRGTGGKTDTQYF
TRBV10-3	TRBJ1-1	CAISLEGWNTEAFF
TRBV12-3/TRBV12-4	TRBJ2-7	CASSYQGEQYF
TRBV6-5	TRBJ2-5	CASSFPTSGSSTQYF
TRBV5-1	TRBJ2-5	CASSSGHSQETQYF
TRBV7-9	TRBJ2-3	CASSPPGHPITDTQYF
TRBV12-3/TRBV12-4	TRBJ1-6	CASSLGADVGNSPLHF
TRBV12-3/TRBV12-4	TRBJ2-7	CASSLAGAGGRFF
TRBV19	TRBJ1-1	CASSIMGNTEAFF
TRBV11-3	TRBJ2-5	CASSLGRLAVVGQETQYF
TRBV7-9	TRBJ2-6	CASSSGTGGSGANVLTF
TRBV20-1	TRBJ2-7	CSARAGTHSYEQYF
TRBV6-6	TRBJ1-1	CASSYGTGRTEAFF
TRBV30	TRBJ1-5	CAWSRENNQPQHF
TRBV7-3	TRBJ2-1	CASSLWGDEQFF
TRBV7-2	TRBJ2-3	CASSLASSGRHTQYF
TRBV7-2	TRBJ2-4	CASSLDEWENIQYF
TRBV6-6	TRBJ2-7	CASSSPSTASYEQYF
TRBV4-2	TRBJ2-5	CASSQEALAGAQGTQYF
TRBV9	TRBJ2-7	CASSVEGLAGDEQYF
TRBV11-2	TRBJ2-1	CASSSDRAGNEQFF
TRBV12-3/TRBV12-4	TRBJ2-5	CASRASGGGQETQYF
TRBV20-1	TRBJ2-1	CSARDPGLILNEQFF
TRBV6-5	TRBJ2-7	CASSYSWLGSGKYEQYF
TRBV6-5	TRBJ2-2	CASSYMGANTGELFF
TRBV4-3	TRBJ2-5	CASSQAGPQETQYF
TRBV10-3	TRBJ1-5	CAISESGTGGNQPQHF
TRBV6-2/TRBV6-3	TRBJ2-3	CASSYNQFTDTQYF
TRBV12-3/TRBV12-4	TRBJ2-7	CASSLVDGLTGQYF
TRBV19	TRBJ2-7	CASSTGLAGAHGEQYF
TRBV7-2	TRBJ1-2	CASSLVPGQGAYTF
TRBV20-1	TRBJ1-5	CSARDPQLRQPQHF
TRBV18	TRBJ2-7	CASSPPTRGAYEQYF
TRBV20-1	TRBJ1-2	CTIPGTGYGGTF
TRBV6-5	TRBJ2-2	CASSYGRGTGELFF
TRBV29-1	TRBJ1-1	CSAVPRMNTEAFF
TRBV7-2	TRBJ2-1	CASSLDGLAGANEQFF
TRBV5-4	TRBJ2-1	CASSLGGMQAHRQFF
TRBV5-1	TRBJ1-1	CASSTPVGTNTEAFF
TRBV5-1	TRBJ2-2	CASSLIQGNTGELFF
TRBV7-9	TRBJ2-1	CASSDGLGDEQFF
TRBV7-9	TRBJ2-3	CASSQDRWADTQYF